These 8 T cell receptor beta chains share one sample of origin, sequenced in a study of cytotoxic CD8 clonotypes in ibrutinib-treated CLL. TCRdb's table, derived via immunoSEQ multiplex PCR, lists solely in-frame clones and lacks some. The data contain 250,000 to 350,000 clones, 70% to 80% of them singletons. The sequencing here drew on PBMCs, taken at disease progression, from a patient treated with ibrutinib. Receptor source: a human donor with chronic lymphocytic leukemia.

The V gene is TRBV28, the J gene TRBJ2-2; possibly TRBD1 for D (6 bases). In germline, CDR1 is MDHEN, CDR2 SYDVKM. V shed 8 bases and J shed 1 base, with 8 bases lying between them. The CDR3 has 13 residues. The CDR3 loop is CASGQLNTGELFF. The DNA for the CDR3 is TGTGCCAGCGGACAGTTGAACACCGGGGAGCTGTTTTTT. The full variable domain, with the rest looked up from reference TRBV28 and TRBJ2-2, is DVKVTQSSRYLVKRTGEKVFLECVQDMDHENMFWYRQDPGLGLRLIYFSYDVKMKEKGDIPEGYSVSREKKERFSLILESASTNQTSMYLCASGQLNTGELFFGEGSRLTVL.

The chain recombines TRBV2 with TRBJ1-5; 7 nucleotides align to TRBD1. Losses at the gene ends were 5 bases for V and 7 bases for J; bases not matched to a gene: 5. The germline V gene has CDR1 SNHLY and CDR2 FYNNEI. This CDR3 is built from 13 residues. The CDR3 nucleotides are TGTGCCAGCAGTTACGACAGGGAACAGCCCCAGCATTTT. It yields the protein CASSYDREQPQHF.

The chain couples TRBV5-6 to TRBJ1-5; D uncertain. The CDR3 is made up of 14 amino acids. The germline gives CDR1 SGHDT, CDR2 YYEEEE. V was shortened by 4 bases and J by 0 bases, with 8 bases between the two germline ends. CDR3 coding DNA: TGTGCCAGCAGCCGGGAATATAGCAATCAGCCCCAGCATTTT. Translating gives CASSREYSNQPQHF.

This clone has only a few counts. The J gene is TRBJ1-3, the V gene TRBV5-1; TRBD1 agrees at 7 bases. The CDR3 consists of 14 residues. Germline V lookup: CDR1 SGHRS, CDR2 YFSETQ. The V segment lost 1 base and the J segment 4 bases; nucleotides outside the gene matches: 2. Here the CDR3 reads CASSLSGQGNTIYF. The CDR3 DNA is TGCGCCAGCAGCTTGTCGGGACAGGGAAACACCATATATTTT.

This chain's CDR3 is CASSEVGNSNQPQHF. DNA for the CDR3: TGTGCCAGTAGTGAGGTCGGGAATAGCAATCAGCCCCAGCATTTT. The chain links TRBV19 to TRBJ1-5; no clear D. The germline V gene encodes CDR1 LNHDA and CDR2 SQIVND (reference sequence). Trimming removed 5 bases at V and 0 bases at J, with 11 bases between. The CDR3 consists of 15 residues.

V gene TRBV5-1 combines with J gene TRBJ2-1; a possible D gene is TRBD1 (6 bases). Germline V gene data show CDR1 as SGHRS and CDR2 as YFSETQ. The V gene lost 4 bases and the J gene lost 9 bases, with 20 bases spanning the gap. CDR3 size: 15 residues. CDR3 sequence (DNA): TGCGCCAGCAGCAACCCACCCCAGGGGTACGCTGAGCAGTTCTTC. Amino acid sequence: CASSNPPQGYAEQFF.

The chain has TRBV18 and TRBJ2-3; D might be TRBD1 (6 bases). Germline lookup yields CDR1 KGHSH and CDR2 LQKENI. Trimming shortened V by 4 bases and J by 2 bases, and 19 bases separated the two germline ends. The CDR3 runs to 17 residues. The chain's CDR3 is CASSLSRTVKATDTQYF. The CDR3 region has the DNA TGTGCCAGCTCACTATCCCGGACAGTTAAAGCCACAGATACGCAGTATTTT.

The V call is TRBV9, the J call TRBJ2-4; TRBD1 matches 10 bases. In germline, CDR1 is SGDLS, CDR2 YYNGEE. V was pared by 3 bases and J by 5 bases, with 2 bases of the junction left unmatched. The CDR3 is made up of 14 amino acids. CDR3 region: CASSGGTGENIQYF. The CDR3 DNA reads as TGTGCCAGCAGCGGAGGGACAGGGGAAAACATTCAGTACTTC. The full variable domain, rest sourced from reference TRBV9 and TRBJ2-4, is DSGVTQTPKHLITATGQRVTLRCSPRSGDLSVYWYQQSLDQGLQFLIQYYNGEERAKGNILERFSAQQFPDLHSELNLSSLELGDSALYFCASSGGTGENIQYFGAGTRLSVL.